These 3 T cell receptor beta chains were sequenced from one sample in a study of blood T cell repertoires in COVID-19. Only in-frame clones appear in the TCRdb table, and some are missing; sequencing was by immunoSEQ multiplex PCR. This sample has fewer than 450,000 clones, with roughly 91% found just once. Sample: PBMCs or T cells enriched from blood (not recorded which). These receptors all stem from a man aged 18 to 35 who had recovered from COVID-19.

The gene calls are TRBV6-5 and TRBJ1-5; 9 bases align to TRBD1. This CDR3 has 13 amino acids. CDR1 and CDR2 from the germline V gene are MNHEY and SVGAGI. J gave up 3 bases and V 9 bases, and 3 bases lay outside the gene matches. The CDR3 DNA is TGTGCCAGTAGGACAGGGGACAATCAGCCCCAGCATTTT. This translates into CASRTGDNQPQHF.

The chain employs TRBV5-4 and TRBJ1-1; 9 nucleotides match TRBD1. Germline V gene data show CDR1 as SGHNT and CDR2 as YYREEE (reference sequence). Trimming took 3 bases from V and 1 from J; bases not matched to a gene: 4. CDR3 length: 15 amino acids. CDR3 bases: TGTGCCAGCAGCTCACCGGGACAGGGGAACACTGAAGCTTTCTTT. It specifies CASSSPGQGNTEAFF. Full variable domain (missing parts from reference TRBV5-4 and TRBJ1-1): ETGVTQSPTHLIKTRGQQVTLRCSSQSGHNTVSWYQQALGQGPQFIFQYYREEENGRGNFPPRFSGLQFPNYSSELNVNALELDDSALYLCASSSPGQGNTEAFFGQGTRLTVV.

The V gene is TRBV7-3, the J gene TRBJ2-1, with D uncertain. The ends were cut back, 5 bases at V and 0 bases at J, with 11 bases in the middle. The CDR3 is 15 amino acids. CDR1 and CDR2 (germline): SGHTA, FQGTGA. The CDR3 loop is CASSLTVISYNEQFF. In DNA, the CDR3 is TGTGCCAGCAGCCTCACAGTAATCTCCTACAATGAGCAGTTCTTC.